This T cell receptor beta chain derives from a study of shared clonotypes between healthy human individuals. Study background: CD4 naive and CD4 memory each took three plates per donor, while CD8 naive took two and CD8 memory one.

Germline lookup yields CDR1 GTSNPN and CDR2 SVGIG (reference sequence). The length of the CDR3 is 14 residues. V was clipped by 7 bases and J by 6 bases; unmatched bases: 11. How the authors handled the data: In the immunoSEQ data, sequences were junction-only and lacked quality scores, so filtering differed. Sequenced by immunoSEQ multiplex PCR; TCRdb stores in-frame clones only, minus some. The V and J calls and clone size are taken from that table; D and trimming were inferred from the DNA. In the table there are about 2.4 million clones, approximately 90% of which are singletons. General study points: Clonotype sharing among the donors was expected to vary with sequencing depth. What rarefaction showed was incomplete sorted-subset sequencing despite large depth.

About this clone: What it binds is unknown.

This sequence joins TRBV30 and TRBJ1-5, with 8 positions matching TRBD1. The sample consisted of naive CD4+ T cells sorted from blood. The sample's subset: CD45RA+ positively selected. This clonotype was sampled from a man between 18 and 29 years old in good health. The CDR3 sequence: CALGGQGAVQPQHF. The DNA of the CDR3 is TGTGCCTTAGGTGGGCAGGGGGCTGTTCAGCCCCAGCATTTT.